Given below is one T cell receptor (beta chain) in context. Its antigen is not identified. The sample comes from a study of CD8 T cells in Susac syndrome. As for the study in general: Patients with Susac syndrome who were sequenced included six with active disease and eight in remission.

Random hexamers were used to reverse transcribe the RNA input (about 0.45 to 1 ug). Amplification of TCR beta CDR3 across 54 Vbeta and 13 Jbeta was performed with immunoSEQ multiplex PCR. TCRdb recomputed calls from the immunoSEQ multiplex PCR reads with MiXCR, one row per CDR3 protein. This table holds about 240,000 distinct CDR3 sequences, almost 97% found once. CD8+ and CD4+ T cells from blood underwent TCR beta sequencing, which was carried out in a high-throughput format. This CDR3 region has 15 residues. Germline V CDR1 and CDR2: SGHDN, FVKESK. V lost 5 bases and J lost 2; bases outside the gene matches: 3. Notes on the study in general: The CD4+ T cell repertoires that were profiled in Susac syndrome showed no clonal expansion.

The sequencing input was CD4+ T cells from PBMCs. This receptor was taken from a human donor with Susac syndrome. This chain connects TRBV14 to TRBJ2-1, with TRBD2 identical over 10 bases. The CDR3 bases are TGTGCCAGCAGCGCTAGCGGGAGTACCTACAATGAGCAGTTCTTC. It yields the protein CASSASGSTYNEQFF.